The clone carrying this T cell receptor beta chain was counted many times. This beta chain turned up in a library designed for alpha chains; as an off-target read, its abundance says little. These data originate in a study of spatial heterogeneity in lung cancer. Study at large: The library had UMIs, and each TCR and UMI pair averaged more than ten raw reads.

Time point denoted: sample taken at primary tumor resection. Donors were 72 untreated early-stage non-small cell lung cancer patients. The sequenced material consisted of unsorted whole RNA from tumor, nontumor lung or frozen PBMC. Via MiXCR, TCRdb re-called the 5' RACE reads, giving one row per CDR3 protein. The data hold approximately 15,000 distinct CDR3 sequences, with 3.6% observed a single time. V gave up 10 bases and J gave up 6 bases; unmatched junction bases: 12. CDR1 is MNHNS and CDR2 is SASEGT in the germline V gene. The CDR3 length is 15 residues. The sample was normal lung tissue next to the tumor, taken at surgery. V and J are TRBV6-1 and TRBJ2-2; TRBD1 matches 9 bases. The source is a male donor with early-stage non-small cell lung cancer. The CDR3 DNA reads TGTGCCACCCGACCCAGGACAGGGGAGGCCGGGGAGCTGTTTTTT. Amino acids: CATRPRTGEAGELFF.